Below are 7 T cell receptor beta chains sequenced from a single sample in a study of blood T cell repertoires in COVID-19. Assay used: immunoSEQ multiplex PCR; TCRdb lists only in-frame clones, some missing. The sample records under 70,000 clones, more than 80% being singletons. Material: peripheral blood. All receptors derive from a human donor with active COVID-19. The donor label of this sample is uncertain.

The chain has TRBV7-9 and TRBJ2-1; D remains unclear. The ends were cut back, 4 bases at V and 9 bases at J, with 10 bases in the middle. The CDR3 spans 12 residues. The V gene's germline CDR1 is SEHNR and CDR2 FQNEAQ (reference sequence). The CDR3 here is CASSSVLLEQFF. The CDR3 nucleotides read TGTGCCAGCAGCTCTGTCCTTCTTGAGCAGTTCTTC.

The rearrangement links TRBV24-1 to TRBJ2-1; 7 positions match TRBD2. V gave up 4 bases and J gave up 4 bases; unmatched junction bases: 6. This CDR3 comprises 15 residues. Germline loops: CDR1 KGHDR, CDR2 SFDVKD. CDR3 protein: CATSDPGGGYNEQFF. CDR3 coding DNA: TGTGCCACCAGTGACCCGGGGGGAGGATACAATGAGCAGTTCTTC.

The chain carries TRBV10-3 and TRBJ2-1; 7 positions agree with TRBD2. The V gene's germline CDR1 is ENHRY and CDR2 SYGVKD. J lost 3 bases, V lost 2 bases, and 4 bases had no gene match. The length of the CDR3 is 15 residues. Here the CDR3 DNA reads TGTGCCATCAGTGAGGGGCGGGAGAGCTACAATGAGCAGTTCTTC. It translates to CAISEGRESYNEQFF.

The rearrangement links TRBV5-1 to TRBJ2-2, with D possibly being TRBD2 (5 bases). Germline V gene sequence: CDR1 SGHRS, CDR2 YFSETQ. The CDR3 extends over 15 amino acids. V shed 0 bases and J shed 7 bases, with 13 bases lying between them. The CDR3 nucleotides are TGCGCCAGCAGCTTGGGTACTAGTTTTGTCGGGGAGCTGTTTTTT. This gives the protein CASSLGTSFVGELFF.

V is TRBV7-6 and J is TRBJ2-5, with D possibly being TRBD1 (7 bases). The CDR3 has 17 residues. Deletions cut 0 bases from V and 7 bases from J, with 21 bases between. CDR1 and CDR2 from the germline V gene are SGHVS and FNYEAQ. In nucleotides, the CDR3 is TGTGCCAGCAGCTTAGCTGACTCAGGGGGGTTCCCGGTGACCCAGTACTTC. It is translated as CASSLADSGGFPVTQYF.

The chain employs TRBV6-4 and TRBJ1-2; D not certain. With 5 bases removed from V and 6 bases from J, the gap between germline ends came to 10 bases. This CDR3 spans 12 amino acids. Germline V gene lookup returns CDR1 MRHNA and CDR2 SNTAGT. CDR3 coding DNA: TGTGCCAGCAGTCGTCCGAACAATGGCTACACCTTC. This translates into CASSRPNNGYTF.

The V gene is TRBV5-1, the J gene TRBJ2-7, with no clear D. V was pared by 3 bases and J by 6 bases, with 10 bases between. CDR3 length equals 12 residues. Germline loops: CDR1 SGHRS, CDR2 YFSETQ. The CDR3 spells CASSSDKREQYF. The CDR3 DNA is TGCGCCAGCAGCTCAGATAAACGCGAGCAGTACTTC. Supplemented by reference TRBV5-1 and TRBJ2-7, the full variable domain reads KAGVTQTPRYLIKTRGQQVTLSCSPISGHRSVSWYQQTPGQGLQFLFEYFSETQRNKGNFPGRFSGRQFSNSRSEMNVSTLELGDSALYLCASSSDKREQYFGPGTRLTVT.